The 21 T cell receptor beta chains below come from one sample, sequenced in a study of T cells in women clearing cervical HPV infection. The table came from immunoSEQ multiplex PCR; TCRdb's copy has only in-frame clones and leaves some out. This repertoire includes about 48,000 clones. The material sequenced was blood buffy coat. These receptors came from a woman between 18 and 75 years old with a cervical HPV16 infection that either progressed to CIN3+ or cleared (not recorded which).

As to this clone: The read finishes 3 residues shy of the CDR3 end, and the germline J gene is used to complete it. V usage is TRBV5-5 and J usage is TRBJ2-1, with a weak D call TRBD2 (6 bases). This CDR3 comprises 15 residues. CDR1 and CDR2 (germline): SGHKS, YYEKEE (reference sequence). V lost 2 bases to trimming and J lost 5 bases, with 14 bases between them. CDR3 sequence: CASSFHSSVNNEQFF. The DNA read from the CDR3 is TGTGCCAGCAGCTTTCATTCTAGCGTTAACAATGAG.

In regard to this clone: The read terminates 3 residues before the CDR3 end, so the remaining end is supplied by the germline J gene. The chain employs TRBV19 and TRBJ1-2; a weak D match, TRBD1 (5 bases). Germline CDR1 reads LNHDA; CDR2 reads SQIVND (reference sequence). This CDR3 contains 15 residues. Trimming stripped 7 bases from V and 2 bases from J, with 17 bases between. CDR3 DNA (partial): TGTGCCAGTACTTCCGGGGGAGTGCTAAACTATGGC. Translated, it gives CASTSGGVLNYG. The complete CDR3 protein is CASTSGGVLNYGYTF.

For this clone: Coverage ceases 3 residues before the CDR3 finishes, and the germline J gene fills in the end. This chain uses TRBV30 with TRBJ1-2, with D uncertain. The V end lost 3 bases, the J end lost 5 bases, and 13 bases lay between the germline ends. This CDR3 is 13 amino acids long. Germline CDR1 GTSNPN, CDR2 SVGIG (reference sequence). The part of the CDR3 DNA that was read is TGTGCCTGGAGAGAAGCTCCGTCGTATGGC. This encodes CAWREAPSYG. The complete CDR3 reads CAWREAPSYGYTF. Together with reference TRBV30 and TRBJ1-2, the CDR3 gives the full variable domain: SQTIHQWPATLVQPVGSPLSLECTVEGTSNPNLYWYRQAAGRGLQLLFYSVGIGQISSEVPQNLSASRPQDRQFILSSKKLLLSDSGFYLCAWREAPSYGYTFGSGTRLTVV.

As for this clone: The DNA ends 3 residues before the CDR3 does, and the rest of the CDR3 is filled in from the germline J gene. J is TRBJ1-2 and V is TRBV25-1; the D is unclear. The CDR3 is 14 residues long. CDR1 is MGHDK, CDR2 SYGVNS, per germline. V lost 0 bases to trimming and J lost 4 bases, with 9 bases between them. Partial CDR3 DNA: TGTGCCAGCAGTGAATATGAGGGCGTCTATGGC. Amino acid sequence: CASSEYEGVYG. The CDR3 in full is CASSEYEGVYGYTF.

As to this clone: Read sequence stops 3 residues before the CDR3 end, and the germline J gene provides the missing end. This chain uses TRBV6-2 or TRBV6-3 with TRBJ2-1; maybe TRBD1 (5 bases). The length of the CDR3 is 12 residues. The V and J ends lost 7 bases and 7 bases respectively, with 11 bases between them. CDR1 is MNHEY, CDR2 SVGEGT, per germline. This CDR3 reads CASTRRGNEQFF. CDR3 DNA, as far as it was read: TGTGCCAGCACCAGAAGGGGTAATGAG.

On this clone: The read terminates 3 residues ahead of where the CDR3 ends, so the germline J gene completes it. The chain is built from TRBV20-1 and TRBJ1-6, with D possibly matching TRBD1 (6 bases). The V end was cut by 5 bases, the J end by 6 bases, with 14 bases between. The CDR3 is made up of 14 amino acids. CDR1 DFQATT and CDR2 SNEGSKA come from the germline V gene (reference sequence). CDR3 bases read: TGCAGTGCTGTGAGGGACACTCCTAATTCACCC. It is translated as CSAVRDTPNSP. The CDR3 in its entirety is CSAVRDTPNSPLHF.

Details on this clone: The read ends 3 residues before the CDR3 terminus; that terminus is restored from the germline J gene. The chain is built from TRBV5-1 and TRBJ1-1, with 8 bases aligning to TRBD1. Germline V gene sequence: CDR1 SGHRS, CDR2 YFSETQ. Germline trimming cut 5 bases from V and 3 bases from J; bases unmatched to any gene: 15. The CDR3 is 17 residues long. CDR3 amino acids: CASRKGQGQFGYTEAFF. The CDR3 DNA, read in part, is TGCGCCAGCAGGAAAGGACAGGGACAATTTGGGTACACTGAA.

Worth noting for this clone: The read ends 3 residues shy of where the CDR3 ends; the end is completed using the germline J gene. This sequence joins TRBV11-2 and TRBJ1-6; D ambiguous. Between the trimmed V and J ends, which lost 1 base and 8 bases, there was a span of 6 bases. CDR3 length: 13 amino acids. CDR1 is SGHAT, CDR2 FQNNGV, per germline. This CDR3 reads CASSLVSDSPLHF. The CDR3 bases that were read are TGTGCCAGCAGCTTAGTCTCAGATTCACCC.

Points on this clone: The CDR3 end lies 3 residues beyond the end of the read and is filled in from the germline J gene. This sequence joins TRBV10-3 and TRBJ2-7; possibly TRBD2 for D (5 bases). Germline CDR1 is ENHRY and CDR2 is SYGVKD. V gave up 4 bases and J gave up 3 bases, with 13 bases separating them. The CDR3 runs 14 residues. CDR3 bases read: TGTGCCATCAGTGGTCGGGGTTTCGACTACGAG. Translating it yields CAISGRGFDYE. The full CDR3 protein is CAISGRGFDYEQYF.

A word on this clone: The read ends 3 residues before the CDR3 terminus; that terminus is restored from the germline J gene. The gene calls are TRBV4-1 and TRBJ2-7; possibly TRBD1 or TRBD2 for D (6 bases each). Per the germline V gene, CDR1 is MGHRA and CDR2 is YSYEKL. Deletions cut 1 base from V and 3 bases from J, with 10 bases between. CDR3 length equals 14 residues. CDR3 bases read: TGCGCCAGCAGCCAAGGAGGGGGAGGCTACGAG. Residues: CASSQGGGGYE. The whole CDR3 protein reads CASSQGGGGYEQYF.

Concerning this clone itself: The CDR3 end lies 3 residues beyond the end of the read and is filled in from the germline J gene. The chain combines TRBV27 with TRBJ2-7; TRBD1 matches at 9 bases. Germline CDR1 and CDR2: MNHEY and SMNVEV (reference sequence). The trim removed 2 bases at V and 3 bases at J, leaving 5 bases unmatched. The CDR3 totals 15 residues. CDR3 protein: CASSLTTGGRYEQYF. CDR3 DNA, as far as it was read: TGTGCCAGCAGTTTAACGACAGGGGGTCGCTACGAG.

The CDR3 loop is CASSQGTDTGELFF. The covered CDR3 bases are TGTGCCAGCAGCCAAGGGACAGACACCGGGGAG. The chain has TRBV4-2 and TRBJ2-2; tentatively, D is TRBD1 (6 bases). The observed sequence ends 3 residues before the CDR3 terminus, with the missing tail filled in from the germline J gene. The CDR3 sequence is 14 residues long. The V gene lost 1 base and the J gene lost 3 bases, with 6 bases spanning the gap. CDR1 and CDR2 from the germline V gene are LGHNA and YNFKEQ.

The CDR3 loop reads CSARLLTGYQETQYF. The sequenced CDR3 bases are TGCAGTGCTAGACTCCTGACAGGGTACCAAGAGACC. The chain joins TRBV20-1 to TRBJ2-5; 7 nucleotides agree with TRBD1. The missing CDR3 end, 3 residues past where the read stops, is filled in from the germline J gene. The CDR3 extends over 15 amino acids. The V gene end was trimmed by 2 bases and the J gene end by 0 bases; junction bases not matched to a gene: 6. The V gene's germline CDR1 is DFQATT and CDR2 SNEGSKA (reference sequence).

Details on this clone: The CDR3 extends 3 residues past the end of the read, so its final part is completed from the germline J gene. V is TRBV7-3 and J is TRBJ2-1, with D uncertain. The germline V gene has CDR1 SGHTA and CDR2 FQGTGA. The CDR3 runs to 15 residues. The V end lost 2 bases, the J end lost 0 bases, and 8 bases lay between the germline ends. The sequenced part of the CDR3 DNA is TGTGCCAGCAGCTTAGCCCCTAGCTCCTACAATGAG. Translation: CASSLAPSSYNE. The entire CDR3 protein is CASSLAPSSYNEQFF. Together with reference TRBV7-3 and TRBJ2-1, the CDR3 gives the full variable domain: GAGVSQTPSNKVTEKGKYVELRCDPISGHTALYWYRQSLGQGPEFLIYFQGTGAADDSGLPNDRFFAVRPEGSVSTLKIQRTERGDSAVYLCASSLAPSSYNEQFFGPGTRLTVL.

Remarks on this clone: The CDR3 end is not reached by the read, which stops 3 residues before it; the germline J gene fills it in. The genes are TRBV5-6 and TRBJ1-1; the D gene is possibly TRBD1 (5 bases). This CDR3 spans 12 amino acids. Germline lookup yields CDR1 SGHDT and CDR2 YYEEEE. The CDR3 DNA, read in part, is TGTGCCAGCAGCTTGAGTGAGGGGGAA. Translated, it gives CASSLSEGE. The CDR3 reads in full as CASSLSEGEAFF.

A word on this clone: The CDR3 extends 3 residues past the end of the read, so its final part is completed from the germline J gene. V and J are TRBV5-1 and TRBJ1-2; 12 bases fit TRBD1. This CDR3 is built from 16 residues. Per the germline V gene, CDR1 is SGHRS and CDR2 is YFSETQ. Unmatched junction bases numbered 8, after V lost 3 bases and J lost 5 bases. This CDR3 is CASSSEGTGGSYGYTF. The sequenced CDR3 bases are TGCGCCAGCAGCTCGGAGGGGACAGGGGGCAGTTATGGC.

A word on this clone: The read terminates 3 residues before the CDR3 end, so the remaining end is supplied by the germline J gene. This chain links TRBV19 with TRBJ1-1, with a tentative D call TRBD1 (6 bases). The germline V gene has CDR1 LNHDA and CDR2 SQIVND (reference sequence). This CDR3 has 14 amino acids. This CDR3 reads CASSIATGGLEAFF. The covered CDR3 bases are TGTGCCAGTAGTATAGCCACGGGGGGGCTCGAA.

With regard to this clone: The read finishes 3 residues shy of the CDR3 end, and the germline J gene is used to complete it. The chain employs TRBV6-2 or TRBV6-3 and TRBJ1-6; D is perhaps TRBD1 (5 bases). The length of the CDR3 is 13 residues. The germline V gene encodes CDR1 MNHEY and CDR2 SVGEGT. V lost 5 bases and J lost 8, with 10 bases in between. CDR3 DNA (partial): TGTGCCAGCAGTAGAGGGGAGTATTCACCC. Encoded protein: CASSRGEYSP. The full CDR3 protein is CASSRGEYSPLHF.

As concerns this clone: The CDR3 is cut off 3 residues early in the read; its end comes from the germline J gene. V is TRBV28 and J is TRBJ2-1; TRBD2 agrees at 13 bases. Germline CDR1 and CDR2: MDHEN and SYDVKM. Losses at the gene ends were 2 bases for V and 0 bases for J; bases not matched to a gene: 13. The CDR3 has 21 residues. The CDR3: CASSLPGLAGYKGSSYNEQFF. The sequenced CDR3 bases are TGTGCCAGCAGTTTACCGGGACTAGCGGGATACAAAGGGAGCTCCTACAATGAG.

Of note for this clone: The DNA ends 3 residues before the CDR3 does, and the rest of the CDR3 is filled in from the germline J gene. The chain couples TRBV6-2 or TRBV6-3 to TRBJ1-6, with a weak D call TRBD1 (5 bases). The CDR3 sequence is 14 residues long. The V end lost 6 bases, the J end lost 9 bases, and 15 bases lay between the germline ends. Looked up from germline, CDR1 is MNHEY and CDR2 is SVGEGT. The sequenced CDR3 bases are TGTGCCAGCAGCCCCCAGGGTGTTCGTTCACCC. It is translated as CASSPQGVRSP. The entire CDR3 sequence reads CASSPQGVRSPLHF.

About this clone: The sequence runs out 3 residues before the end of the CDR3; the remainder is reconstructed from the germline J gene. The gene calls are TRBV29-1 and TRBJ1-4; D not resolved. The ends were cut back, 0 bases at V and 8 bases at J, with 7 bases in the middle. The CDR3 totals 12 residues. Germline lookup yields CDR1 SQVTM and CDR2 ANQGSEA. CDR3 in amino acids: CSVEETQEKLFF. The CDR3 DNA, read in part, is TGCAGCGTTGAAGAGACACAGGAAAAA.